This paragraph covers one T cell receptor (beta chain) sequence. The antigen it recognizes is unknown. No much larger clone exists at a distance of one base, and base qualities are not known. The library came from 5' RACE. The data were produced on an Illumina HiSeq 2500. A second PCR of about 7 to 12 cycles was performed with a sample-barcoded 5' primer and a J-beta primer mix. A unique molecular identifier was introduced onto each TCR beta cDNA molecule by a template-switch 5' adaptor carrying 12 random nucleotides. At least 2.5 million CDR3-containing paired-end reads were obtained from each sample. All of the RNA was converted into first-strand cDNA using the Mint cDNA synthesis kit, with a TRBC-specific oligonucleotide serving as the primer. Following uracil-DNA glycosylase treatment, all cDNA underwent a first 18-cycle PCR with the universal primers M1SS and BC2_uni_R. The original pipeline was this. Normalization of each sample was performed by random selection of 1 million high-quality reads, each carrying a distinct molecular identifier. Instead of being binned into consensus sequences, reads with shared molecular identifiers were discarded. MiTCR, run with a Q25 quality threshold and the strictest error-elimination algorithm, handled CDR3 identification, clonotype clustering and error correction. A nonparametric unseen species model using Euler transformation provided a lower-bound estimate of total TCR beta diversity. The raw public data were reprocessed by TCRdb itself: fastp quality trimming at Q25, MiXCR clonotype calling, in-frame beta chains only. Rows with a matching CDR3 protein are joined into one entry that keeps the most common DNA and genes. The V and J calls were not made by the authors but by TCRdb's processing. The table for this sample lists roughly 1.4 million distinct CDR3 sequences; approximately 59% of them were counted only once. The top ten hold 6.5% to 8.5% of the sample.

The data are from a study of blood T cells in healthy people across ages (dated by TCRdb to 2014 to 2015). Looking at the study overall: In model experiments, template switching captured roughly one uniquely barcoded TCR beta cDNA molecule for every two T cells. Using deep sequencing normalized with unique cDNA molecular identifiers, the study measured how TCR beta repertoire diversity changes with age. Donors were grouped into four age groups: young (average approximately 15 years), middle-aged (39), aged (about 60) and long-lived (82). To avoid experimental bias, donors of different ages were distributed randomly across sequencing lanes. For two donors (one aged 18 to 29 and one aged 80 or older), the study analyzed two additional independent replicas of 1 million unique cDNA reads from the same blood draw. What the research found in general, with its limitations: Compared with the aged group, the long-lived group had more naive CD4+ T cells, fewer expanded clones and increased TCR diversity, suggesting age selection. Bulk unsorted PBMC profiling prevented conclusive comparison of naive and antigen-experienced compartments. As age increased, observed TCR beta diversity per million T cells dropped in a roughly linear way, and a significant reduction was already evident by age 40. Estimates of total diversity from one million sequenced T cells were regarded as lower bounds and underestimates. Observed TCR beta diversity correlated strongly with the percentage of naive T cells measured by flow cytometry. Because donor CMV infection status was unknown, age-related changes in expanded clonotypes were potentially confounded.

Per the germline V gene, SQVTM is the CDR1 and ANQGSEA is the CDR2. V is pared back by 4 bases and J by 2 bases, with 15 bases lying between the germline termini. Taken from cysteine to phenylalanine, the CDR3 has 14 residues. Only the CDR3 region is kept as DNA, spanning 42 bases read in frame from base 1. Systemically healthy Caucasian individuals from Russia, around 38 in total and aged about 6 to 90 years, were included as donors. Each donor gave about 9.7 milliliters of peripheral blood, drawn into EDTA-treated Vacutainer tubes. Ficoll-Paque density-gradient centrifugation was used to isolate PBMCs, with at least 6 million per sample. Total RNA was extracted from PBMCs with Trizol reagent, with at least 6 micrograms obtained per sample. Naive CD45RAhigh/CD27high T cell percentages were measured by flow cytometry on a PBMC aliquot from every donor.

Material: blood. The chain is encoded by TRBV29-1 joined to TRBJ2-7; the D gene is unclear. This receptor was identified in a man between 18 and 35 years old in good health. The nucleotide sequence is TGCAGCGTTGTAGAAGAGACAAACCCCTACGAGCAGTACTTC. Its protein product is CSVVEETNPYEQYF.